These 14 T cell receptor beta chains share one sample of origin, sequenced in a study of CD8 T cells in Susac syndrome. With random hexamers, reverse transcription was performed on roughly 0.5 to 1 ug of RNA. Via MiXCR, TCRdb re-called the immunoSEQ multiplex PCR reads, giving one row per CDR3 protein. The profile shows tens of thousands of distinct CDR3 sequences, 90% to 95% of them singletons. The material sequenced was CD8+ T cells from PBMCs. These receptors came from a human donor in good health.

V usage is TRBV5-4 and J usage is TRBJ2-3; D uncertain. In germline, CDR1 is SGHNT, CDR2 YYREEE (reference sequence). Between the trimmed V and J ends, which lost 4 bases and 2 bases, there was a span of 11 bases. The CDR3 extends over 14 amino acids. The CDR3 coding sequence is TGTGCCAGCAGCGTCTTTGGAGACACAGATACGCAGTATTTT. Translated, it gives CASSVFGDTDTQYF.

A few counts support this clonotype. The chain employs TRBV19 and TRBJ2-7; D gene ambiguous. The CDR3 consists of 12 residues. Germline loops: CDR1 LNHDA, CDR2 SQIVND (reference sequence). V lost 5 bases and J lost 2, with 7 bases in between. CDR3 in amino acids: CASSGQAYEQYF. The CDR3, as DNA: TGTGCCAGTAGTGGTCAGGCCTACGAGCAGTACTTC. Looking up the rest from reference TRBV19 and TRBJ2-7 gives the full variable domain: DGGITQSPKYLFRKEGQNVTLSCEQNLNHDAMYWYRQDPGQGLRLIYYSQIVNDFQKGDIAEGYSVSREKKESFPLTVTSAQKNPTAFYLCASSGQAYEQYFGPGTRLTVT.

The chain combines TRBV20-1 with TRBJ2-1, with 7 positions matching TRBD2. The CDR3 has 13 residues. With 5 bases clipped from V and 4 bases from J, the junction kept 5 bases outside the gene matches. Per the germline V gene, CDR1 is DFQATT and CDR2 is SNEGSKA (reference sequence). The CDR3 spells CSAEGGAYNEQFF. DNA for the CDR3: TGCAGTGCTGAGGGAGGGGCTTACAATGAGCAGTTCTTC.

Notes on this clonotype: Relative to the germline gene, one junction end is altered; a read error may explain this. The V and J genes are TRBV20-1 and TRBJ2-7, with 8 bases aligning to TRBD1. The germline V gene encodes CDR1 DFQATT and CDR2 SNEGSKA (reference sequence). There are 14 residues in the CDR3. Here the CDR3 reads CGADVLDRAYEQYF. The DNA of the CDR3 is TGCGGTGCCGACGTACTGGACAGGGCCTACGAGCAGTACTTC.

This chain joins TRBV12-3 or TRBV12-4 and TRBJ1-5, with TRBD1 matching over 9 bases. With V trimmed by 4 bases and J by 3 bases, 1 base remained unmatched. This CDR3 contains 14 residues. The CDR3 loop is CASSSQGANQPQHF. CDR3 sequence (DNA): TGTGCCAGCAGTTCACAGGGGGCCAATCAGCCCCAGCATTTT.

This CDR3 reads CASSLGTAEQYF. The CDR3 nucleotides are TGTGCCAGCAGCCTTGGAACGGCCGAGCAGTACTTC. The chain uses TRBV7-9 and TRBJ2-7, with D hard to call. CDR1 and CDR2 (germline): SEHNR, FQNEAQ (reference sequence). This CDR3 spans 12 amino acids. Trimming cost V 5 bases and J 6 bases, with 11 bases left between them.

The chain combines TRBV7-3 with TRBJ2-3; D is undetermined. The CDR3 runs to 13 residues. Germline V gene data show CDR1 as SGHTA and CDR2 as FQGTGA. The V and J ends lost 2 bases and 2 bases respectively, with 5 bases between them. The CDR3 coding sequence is TGTGCCAGCAGCTTACCGGACACAGATACGCAGTATTTT. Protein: CASSLPDTDTQYF.

This CDR3 reads CASSHVERNNEKLFF. CDR3 nucleotides: TGTGCCAGCAGCCACGTGGAGCGAAATAATGAAAAACTGTTTTTT. The chain links TRBV7-7 to TRBJ1-4; D uncertain. Trimming took off 5 bases at V and 4 bases at J, with 14 bases between the two ends. The CDR3 has 15 residues. The V gene's germline CDR1 is SSHAT and CDR2 FNYEAQ (reference sequence).

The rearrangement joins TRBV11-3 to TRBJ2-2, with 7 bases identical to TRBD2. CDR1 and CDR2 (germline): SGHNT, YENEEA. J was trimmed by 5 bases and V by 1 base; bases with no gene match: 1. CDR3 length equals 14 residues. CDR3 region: CASSLAGGTGELFF. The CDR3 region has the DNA TGTGCCAGCAGCTTAGCGGGGGGAACCGGGGAGCTGTTTTTT.

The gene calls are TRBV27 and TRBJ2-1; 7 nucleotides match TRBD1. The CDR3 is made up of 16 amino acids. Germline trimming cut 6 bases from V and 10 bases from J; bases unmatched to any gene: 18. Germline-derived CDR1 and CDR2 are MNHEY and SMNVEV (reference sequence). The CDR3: CASSPELTGAGQEQFF. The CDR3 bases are TGTGCCAGCAGCCCCGAACTAACAGGGGCGGGTCAGGAGCAGTTCTTC.

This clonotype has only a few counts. CDR3 residues: CASSLLTGYEQYF. CDR3 coding DNA: TGTGCCAGCAGTCTCCTGACTGGATACGAGCAGTACTTC. This chain links TRBV27 with TRBJ2-7; unclear D gene. The CDR3 length is 13 residues. CDR1 is MNHEY, CDR2 SMNVEV, per germline (reference sequence). With 5 bases removed from V and 4 bases from J, the gap between germline ends came to 12 bases.

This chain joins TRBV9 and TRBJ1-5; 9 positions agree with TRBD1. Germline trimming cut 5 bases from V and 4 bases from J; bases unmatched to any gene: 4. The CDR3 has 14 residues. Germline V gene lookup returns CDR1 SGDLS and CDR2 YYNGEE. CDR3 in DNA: TGTGCCAGCAGTGCGACAGGGGGGAATCAGCCCCAGCATTTT. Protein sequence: CASSATGGNQPQHF. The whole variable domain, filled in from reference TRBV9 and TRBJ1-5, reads DSGVTQTPKHLITATGQRVTLRCSPRSGDLSVYWYQQSLDQGLQFLIQYYNGEERAKGNILERFSAQQFPDLHSELNLSSLELGDSALYFCASSATGGNQPQHFGDGTRLSIL.

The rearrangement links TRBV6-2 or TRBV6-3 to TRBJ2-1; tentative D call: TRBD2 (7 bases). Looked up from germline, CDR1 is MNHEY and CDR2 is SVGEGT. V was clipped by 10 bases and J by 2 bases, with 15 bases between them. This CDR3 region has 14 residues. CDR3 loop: CATGGPGAYNEQFF. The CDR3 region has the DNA TGTGCCACCGGGGGGCCGGGGGCCTACAATGAGCAGTTCTTC.

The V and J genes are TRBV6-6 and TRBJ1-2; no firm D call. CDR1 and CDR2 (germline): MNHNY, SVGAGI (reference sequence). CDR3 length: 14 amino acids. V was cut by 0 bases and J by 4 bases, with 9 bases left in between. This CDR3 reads CASSYSTESYGYTF. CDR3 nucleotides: TGTGCCAGCAGTTACTCGACGGAGAGCTATGGCTACACCTTC.